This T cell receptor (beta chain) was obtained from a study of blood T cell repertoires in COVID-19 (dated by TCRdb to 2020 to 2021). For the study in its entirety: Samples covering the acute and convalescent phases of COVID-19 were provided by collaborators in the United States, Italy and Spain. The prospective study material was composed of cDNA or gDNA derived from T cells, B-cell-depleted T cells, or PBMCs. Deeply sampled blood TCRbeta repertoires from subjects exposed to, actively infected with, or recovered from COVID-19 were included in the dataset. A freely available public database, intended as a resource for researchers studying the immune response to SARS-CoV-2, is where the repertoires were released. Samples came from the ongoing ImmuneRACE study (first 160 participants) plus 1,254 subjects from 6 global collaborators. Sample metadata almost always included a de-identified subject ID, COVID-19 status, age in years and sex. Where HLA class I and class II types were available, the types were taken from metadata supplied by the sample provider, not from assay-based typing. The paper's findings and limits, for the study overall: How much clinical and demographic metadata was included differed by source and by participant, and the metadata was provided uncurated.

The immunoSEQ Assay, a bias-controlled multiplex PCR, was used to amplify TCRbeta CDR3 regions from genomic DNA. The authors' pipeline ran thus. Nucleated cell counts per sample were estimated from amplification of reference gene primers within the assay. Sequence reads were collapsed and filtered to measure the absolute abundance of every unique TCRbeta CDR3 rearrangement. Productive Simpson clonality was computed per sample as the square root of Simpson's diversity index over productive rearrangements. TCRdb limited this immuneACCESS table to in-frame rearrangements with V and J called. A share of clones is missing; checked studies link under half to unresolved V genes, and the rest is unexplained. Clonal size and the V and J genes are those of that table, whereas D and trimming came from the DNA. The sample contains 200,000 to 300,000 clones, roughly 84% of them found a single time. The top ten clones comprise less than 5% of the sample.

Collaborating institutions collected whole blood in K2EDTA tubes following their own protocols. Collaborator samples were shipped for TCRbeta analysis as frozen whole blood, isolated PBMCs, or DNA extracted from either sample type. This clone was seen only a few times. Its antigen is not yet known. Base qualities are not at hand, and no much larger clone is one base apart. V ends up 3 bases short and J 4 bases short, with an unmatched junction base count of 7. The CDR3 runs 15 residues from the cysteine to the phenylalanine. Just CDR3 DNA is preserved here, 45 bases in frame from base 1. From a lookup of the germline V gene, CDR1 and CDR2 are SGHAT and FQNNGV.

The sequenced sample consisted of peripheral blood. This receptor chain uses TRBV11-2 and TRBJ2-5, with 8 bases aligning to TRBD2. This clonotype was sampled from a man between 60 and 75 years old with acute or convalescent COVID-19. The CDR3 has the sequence CASSFTSGGGETQYF. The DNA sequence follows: TGTGCCAGCAGCTTCACGAGCGGGGGTGGAGAGACCCAGTACTTC.